This TCR beta chain was sequenced in a study of blood T cells in healthy people across ages. This clonotype was counted between two and nine times. Per germline, CDR1 DFQATT and CDR2 SNEGSKA (reference sequence). V was shortened by 3 bases and J by 0 bases, with 9 bases between the two germline ends. The CDR3 consists of 13 residues. Alongside a J-beta primer mix, a sample-barcoded 5' primer served in a second PCR lasting roughly 7 to 11 cycles. One entry per CDR3 protein, called by TCRdb with MiXCR from the 5' RACE reads. Found here are around 1.5 million distinct CDR3 sequences, about 32% of them singletons; the top ten hold 11%.

Source material: blood. The chain uses TRBV20-1 and TRBJ2-7; D unresolved. The sequence derives from a woman in her 30s in good health. CDR3 coding DNA: TGCAGTGCTAGTACTTGGGGCTCCTACGAGCAGTACTTC. It is translated as CSASTWGSYEQYF.